This T cell receptor beta chain appears in the sequencing data of a study of regulatory and conventional T cells in RAG deficiency (dated by TCRdb to 2016 to 2017). A note on the overall study: To compare the diversity and composition of the repertoires of Treg, conventional CD4+ and CD8+ T cells between RAG-deficient patients and healthy controls, the study applied high-throughput TCR beta sequencing.

Here V drops 1 base and J drops 7 bases, and the junction holds 6 bases not matched to any gene. Sequences KGHSH (CDR1) and LQKENI (CDR2) are obtained from the germline V gene. The CDR3 runs 14 residues from the cysteine to the phenylalanine. Of the read, only the CDR3 DNA is kept; its 42 bases are in frame from base 1. Library creation used the immunoSEQ multiplex PCR assay. Genomic DNA from the sorted T-cell subsets was used to amplify rearranged TCR beta chain products, which were then sequenced. The authors' analysis ran thus. Shannon entropy and Simpson indices were used to measure how diverse the repertoire of productive TCR beta rearrangements was. To assess clonal expansion, the frequencies of the 100 most abundant productive TCR beta clonotypes were added up as a share of total reads. A self-reactivity index based on amino acid usage at CDR3beta positions 6 and 7 was applied to the TRB repertoires. Two-way ANOVA was used for repertoire analyses, while Student t or Mann-Whitney tests were used for flow cytometric analyses. This is the immuneACCESS table as TCRdb keeps it, with only in-frame sequences that have V and J called. A part of the clones is gone; compared with another copy, unresolved V genes explain less than half, and the rest is unexplained. That table gives V, J and clone size, and the DNA gave D and trimming. The sample includes 9,000 to 15,000 clones, with around 94% observed a single time. The biggest ten clones account for approximately 1.5% of the sample.

Before genomic DNA was extracted, regulatory T cells were isolated from blood as CD4+CD25-high CD127-low cells. For repertoire analyses, the comparison group consisted of about eight healthy control donors. Remarks on this clone: Its target antigen remains unknown. There are no base qualities to consult, and no much larger clone falls within one base.

The paper as a whole reports these results and caveats: Some T-cell subset analyses were not done for some subjects. RAG-deficient patients showed markedly lower Shannon entropy and higher Simpson indices than control T-cell subpopulations. Unique TCR beta sequences from Treg cells were roughly 99-fold fewer in Omenn syndrome and CID/AS patients than controls, versus approximately 9.9-fold for other subsets. Sorted CD25-high CD127-low cells from Omenn syndrome patients may represent peripherally activated cells rather than bona fide Treg cells. All patient T-cell subsets had shorter CDR3 lengths; Omenn syndrome patients showed >75% Treg-Tconv repertoire overlap at nucleotide and amino acid level.

In addition, the sample was reused for a study of regulatory T cells. The second paper further reports: For the multiplex PCR, 52 forward TRBV primers and 13 reverse TRBJ primers were used, and amplification bias was corrected with both assay-based and computational methods. Patient repertoires showed restricted unique TRB V-J pairs and skewed V and J gene usage, most marked in regulatory T cells. The study compared T-cell receptor beta repertoires of sorted regulatory, conventional CD4+ and CD8+ T cells between CD3G-deficient patients and healthy controls. Ficoll density separation was used to isolate peripheral blood mononuclear cells. Within the immunoSEQ assay, multiplex PCR amplified rearranged TRB loci from genomic DNA. TRB amplicons were sequenced on an Illumina HiSeq platform. Custom algorithms error-filtered the raw sequences and aligned them to reference gene sequences, after which the immunoSEQ online tools were used for analysis. Productive and nonproductive TRB rearrangement frequencies were evaluated among both unique and total sequences. Groups were compared by t tests, Mann-Whitney tests or two-way ANOVA performed in Prism software.

The specimen sequenced was CD127- CD25+ CD4+ Tregs sorted from blood. The V and J genes are TRBV18 and TRBJ1-1, and 7 junction bases match TRBD1. The clonotype was recovered from a human donor in good health. The DNA sequence is given as TGTGCCAGCTCACCACGCAGGGGGGATTTTGAAGCTTTCTTT. It is translated as CASSPRRGDFEAFF.